This entry lists 23 T cell receptor beta chains sequenced from one sample in a study of blood T cell repertoires in COVID-19 (dated by TCRdb to about 2020). The library was made by the immunoSEQ multiplex PCR assay. This is the immuneACCESS table as TCRdb keeps it, with only in-frame sequences that have V and J called. A part of the clones is gone; compared with another copy, unresolved V genes explain less than half, and the rest is unexplained. This sample comprises around 82,000 clones, 65% to 90% of them detected only once. Of the sample, 8.5% to 10% is held by the ten largest clones. Sequenced sample: peripheral blood. These receptors were collected from a man aged 45-65 years with COVID-19, enrolled during active disease.

The chain uses TRBV28 and TRBJ2-7; maybe TRBD1 (6 bases). Germline assignment: CDR1 MDHEN and CDR2 SYDVKM. CDR3 length equals 12 residues. Written as DNA, the CDR3 is TGTGGGTGGGGGCCCGGGACCTACGAGCAGTACTTC. Its protein product is CGWGPGTYEQYF.

This sequence joins TRBV9 and TRBJ2-3; 8 nucleotides align to TRBD1. Trimming at V came to 2 bases and at J to 2 bases, leaving 4 bases not matched to a gene. The germline V gene has CDR1 SGDLS and CDR2 YYNGEE. The CDR3 runs 15 residues. This CDR3 is CASSVGTGTTDTQYF. The CDR3 DNA reads TGTGCCAGCAGCGTGGGGACAGGTACCACAGATACGCAGTATTTT.

Here the CDR3 reads CASKQERSSYNEQFF. CDR3 coding DNA: TGTGCCAGCAAGCAAGAACGGAGCTCCTACAATGAGCAGTTCTTC. This rearrangement joins TRBV6-5 to TRBJ2-1; no clear D gene. CDR1 and CDR2 from the germline V gene are MNHEY and SVGAGI. CDR3 length equals 15 residues. V was shortened by 7 bases and J by 0 bases, with 13 bases between the two germline ends.

V usage is TRBV28 and J usage is TRBJ1-2; TRBD1 matches at 11 bases. J gave up 4 bases and V 5 bases, and 6 bases lay outside the gene matches. Per germline, CDR1 MDHEN and CDR2 SYDVKM. This CDR3 has 15 amino acids. DNA of the CDR3: TGTGCCAGCAGTCTGACCGGGACAGGGGGCTATGGCTACACCTTC. It is translated as CASSLTGTGGYGYTF.

This clone has a handful of counts. The rearrangement joins TRBV7-2 to TRBJ1-1; D not certain. V dropped 5 bases and J dropped 1 base, with 17 bases sitting between them. The CDR3 runs 16 residues. Germline V gives CDR1 SGHTA, CDR2 FQGNSA. This CDR3 reads CASSHDGGGWNTEAFF. CDR3 bases: TGTGCCAGCAGCCATGACGGTGGCGGCTGGAACACTGAAGCTTTCTTT.

This sequence joins TRBV2 and TRBJ2-7, with D perhaps TRBD1 (5 bases). From germline, CDR1 is SNHLY and CDR2 FYNNEI. With 6 bases removed from V and 5 bases from J, the gap between germline ends came to 8 bases. This CDR3 comprises 11 residues. The CDR3 sequence is CASRPRDEQYF. The CDR3 DNA reads as TGTGCCAGCAGGCCCAGGGACGAGCAGTACTTC.

This clone was counted a few times. This chain links TRBV4-1 with TRBJ2-2; D remains unclear. The CDR3 length is 14 residues. Trimming cost V 1 base and J 6 bases, with 9 bases left between them. Germline loops: CDR1 MGHRA, CDR2 YSYEKL. The CDR3 DNA is TGCGCCAGCAGCCAAGTTCGTAGTCCCGGGGAGCTGTTTTTT. Translation gives CASSQVRSPGELFF.

J is TRBJ1-2 and V is TRBV30; no firm D call. Germline V gene lookup returns CDR1 GTSNPN and CDR2 SVGIG (reference sequence). This CDR3 has 13 residues. Trimming removed 1 base at V and 8 bases at J, with 14 bases between. This CDR3 reads CAWSAPRGSGYTF. The CDR3 DNA reads TGTGCCTGGAGTGCGCCCCGGGGTTCCGGCTACACCTTC.

The rearrangement joins TRBV24-1 to TRBJ1-5; D is unresolved. Germline CDR1 KGHDR, CDR2 SFDVKD. The CDR3 runs to 14 residues. The V end lost 2 bases, the J end lost 3 bases, and 7 bases lay between the germline ends. This chain's CDR3 is CATSDWGDNQPQHF. In DNA, the CDR3 is TGTGCCACCAGTGATTGGGGAGACAATCAGCCCCAGCATTTT.

This clone was detected a few times. V and J are TRBV6-2 or TRBV6-3 and TRBJ2-7; 7 bases are a match to TRBD2. With V trimmed by 4 bases and J by 5 bases, 8 bases remained unmatched. Germline loops: CDR1 MNHEY, CDR2 SVGEGT. The CDR3 is 14 residues long. The CDR3 nucleotides read TGTGCCAGCAGTTTCGCGGGGGAAGCAGACGAGCAGTACTTC. Amino acids: CASSFAGEADEQYF.

V usage is TRBV5-1 and J usage is TRBJ2-7; the D gene is possibly TRBD2 (5 bases). V lost 0 bases, J lost 4 bases, and 14 bases lay in between. The germline V gene encodes CDR1 SGHRS and CDR2 YFSETQ. The CDR3 covers 15 residues. CDR3 in amino acids: CASSLGLAGRYEQYF. The CDR3, as DNA: TGCGCCAGCAGCTTGGGATTGGCGGGTCGGTACGAGCAGTACTTC.

This clone was picked up one time. This sequence joins TRBV5-1 and TRBJ1-1; the D is unclear. The CDR3 has 14 amino acids. Looked up from germline, CDR1 is SGHRS and CDR2 is YFSETQ. Trimming shortened V by 3 bases and J by 0 bases, and 9 bases separated the two germline ends. For the CDR3, the DNA is TGCGCCAGCAGCTCCAACAGAATGAACACTGAAGCTTTCTTT. It encodes CASSSNRMNTEAFF.

This sequence joins TRBV4-2 and TRBJ2-3, with 10 bases lining up with TRBD2. In germline, CDR1 is LGHNA, CDR2 YNFKEQ. There are 19 residues in the CDR3. Trimming removed 4 bases from V and 2 bases from J; junction bases left unmatched: 15. The CDR3 nucleotides are TGTGCCAGCAGCCTCCGTAGCGGGAGGAGTATATTAGACACAGATACGCAGTATTTT. It yields the protein CASSLRSGRSILDTDTQYF.

The rearrangement links TRBV10-3 to TRBJ1-1; 8 bases line up with TRBD1. The germline V gene encodes CDR1 ENHRY and CDR2 SYGVKD. The CDR3 contains 14 residues. V shed 10 bases, J shed 5 bases, and the junction held 12 bases outside the gene matches. The CDR3 DNA reads as TGTGCCACATCCTTAGGACAGGGAGGGACTGAAGCTTTCTTT. Its protein is CATSLGQGGTEAFF.

Turning to this clone: Within the sample, other DNA sequences also encode this same CDR3. The chain has TRBV2 and TRBJ1-5, with TRBD1 identical over 9 bases. The trim removed 4 bases at V and 2 bases at J, leaving 0 bases unmatched. Germline CDR1 is SNHLY and CDR2 is FYNNEI. The length of the CDR3 is 14 residues. The CDR3 here is CASSGTGGNQPQHF. In DNA form, the CDR3 reads TGTGCCAGCAGTGGGACAGGGGGCAATCAGCCCCAGCATTTT.

This clone was seen a single time. This rearrangement joins TRBV28 to TRBJ2-5, with TRBD2 identical over 10 bases. CDR3 length: 13 residues. V lost 6 bases, J lost 3 bases, and 1 base stayed unmatched. CDR1 is MDHEN, CDR2 SYDVKM, per germline. CDR3 nucleotides: TGTGCCAGCAGACTAGCGGGAAAAGAGACCCAGTACTTC. This translates into CASRLAGKETQYF.

The V call is TRBV10-2, the J call TRBJ1-6, with D possibly TRBD1 on 5 matching bases. V lost 2 bases and J 6 bases, leaving 8 bases between the germline ends. The CDR3 has 14 residues. Germline V gene data show CDR1 as WSHSY and CDR2 as SAAADI. CDR3 bases: TGCGCCAGCAGTGAGGGGGCTAGTAATTCACCCCTCCACTTT. Protein product: CASSEGASNSPLHF.

J is TRBJ2-7 and V is TRBV6-5; D is unresolved. Trimming pared 2 bases from V and 0 bases from J, leaving 8 bases between. CDR1 and CDR2 (germline): MNHEY, SVGAGI. The CDR3 contains 14 residues. The CDR3 coding sequence is TGTGCCAGCAGTTACGGCAGGCGCTCCTACGAGCAGTACTTC. This sequence encodes CASSYGRRSYEQYF.

This chain uses TRBV11-2 with TRBJ1-1, with D unresolved. The CDR3 is made up of 11 amino acids. Between the trimmed V and J ends, which lost 3 bases and 10 bases, there was a span of 9 bases. Germline-derived CDR1 and CDR2 are SGHAT and FQNNGV. The CDR3 coding sequence is TGTGCCAGCAGCTTGTCAGGAAGAGCTTTCTTT. Amino acids: CASSLSGRAFF.

The chain is built from TRBV7-2 and TRBJ1-6, with D possibly being TRBD1 (5 bases). Germline loops: CDR1 SGHTA, CDR2 FQGNSA. With 3 bases removed from V and 4 bases from J, the gap between germline ends came to 13 bases. The CDR3 spans 16 residues. The CDR3 is CASSLEGRLYNSPLHF. As DNA, the CDR3 is TGTGCCAGCAGCTTGGAGGGACGCCTGTATAATTCACCCCTCCACTTT.

This clone was found a few times. This sequence joins TRBV7-3 and TRBJ2-1; 7 bases agree with TRBD2. V gave up 2 bases and J gave up 9 bases; unmatched junction bases: 7. In germline, CDR1 is SGHTA, CDR2 FQGTGA. The CDR3 consists of 14 residues. As DNA, the CDR3 is TGTGCCAGCAGCTTATACGAGGGAGGGGTTGAGCAGTTCTTC. This gives the protein CASSLYEGGVEQFF.

The chain recombines TRBV2 with TRBJ2-7; 14 bases match TRBD2. Per germline, CDR1 SNHLY and CDR2 FYNNEI. V was pared by 8 bases and J by 5 bases, with 5 bases of the junction left unmatched. This CDR3 contains 14 residues. For the CDR3, the DNA is TGTGCCAGCGCGGGACTAGCGGGAGTCCACGAGCAGTACTTC. Its protein is CASAGLAGVHEQYF.

V is TRBV7-9 and J is TRBJ1-6, with a possible D match to TRBD1 (6 bases). V dropped 4 bases and J dropped 8 bases, with 12 bases sitting between them. CDR3 length: 14 amino acids. In germline, CDR1 is SEHNR, CDR2 FQNEAQ (reference sequence). CDR3 protein: CASSSEGGYSPLHF. The DNA for the CDR3 is TGTGCCAGCAGCTCCGAGGGGGGGTATTCACCCCTCCACTTT.